One T cell receptor (beta chain) is described in this entry. Methods used by the authors: Counts of nucleated cells, estimated from reference gene primer amplification, were obtained. Measured with immunoSEQ multiplex PCR; TCRdb has only the in-frame clones, and not every one. V and J calls and clone size are copied from that table; D and trimming were computed from the DNA. The sample lists about 170,000 clones; approximately 83% were seen once. Germline loops: CDR1 MDHEN, CDR2 SYDVKM. Unmatched junction bases numbered 12, after V lost 5 bases and J lost 0 bases. This CDR3 is built from 18 residues. The data were taken from a study of blood T cell repertoires in COVID-19. Across the study: Acute and convalescent COVID-19 specimens originated in the United States, Italy and Spain. Sample material is recorded as cDNA or gDNA derived from T cells, B-cell-depleted T cells, or PBMCs.

Sequenced input: peripheral blood. The clonotype was recovered from a human donor with acute or convalescent COVID-19. The donor label of this sample is uncertain. The rearrangement links TRBV28 to TRBJ2-3, with 9 bases identical to TRBD2. The CDR3 sequence is CASSRGRRLADSTDTQYF. CDR3 nucleotides: TGTGCCAGCAGTCGGGGACGGCGACTAGCGGATAGCACAGATACGCAGTATTTT.